This T cell receptor beta chain originates from a study of T cell responses to AZD1222 COVID-19 vaccine. About the research overall: Pooled in the analysis were second doses at about 4 or about 12 weeks.

Points from the study as a whole: Donors were largely white British and mainly female; clonal diversity was possibly underestimated.

As concerns this clone: Its cognate antigen is unknown.

Profiled with immunoSEQ multiplex PCR; TCRdb holds only in-frame clones, not every one. Among 160,000 or so clones listed, roughly nine tenths were seen once. CDR3 length: 14 residues. Per the germline V gene, CDR1 is SGHAT and CDR2 is FQNNGV. The ends were cut back, 1 base at V and 6 bases at J, with 12 bases in the middle. The chain combines TRBV11-2 with TRBJ1-1; unclear D gene. The sequence derives from an adult in good health. The sample here was peripheral blood, taken on day 0 of AZD1222 vaccination. The CDR3 sequence is CASSLVPRIPEAFF. The CDR3 region has the DNA TGTGCCAGCAGCTTAGTACCCCGGATCCCTGAAGCTTTCTTT.